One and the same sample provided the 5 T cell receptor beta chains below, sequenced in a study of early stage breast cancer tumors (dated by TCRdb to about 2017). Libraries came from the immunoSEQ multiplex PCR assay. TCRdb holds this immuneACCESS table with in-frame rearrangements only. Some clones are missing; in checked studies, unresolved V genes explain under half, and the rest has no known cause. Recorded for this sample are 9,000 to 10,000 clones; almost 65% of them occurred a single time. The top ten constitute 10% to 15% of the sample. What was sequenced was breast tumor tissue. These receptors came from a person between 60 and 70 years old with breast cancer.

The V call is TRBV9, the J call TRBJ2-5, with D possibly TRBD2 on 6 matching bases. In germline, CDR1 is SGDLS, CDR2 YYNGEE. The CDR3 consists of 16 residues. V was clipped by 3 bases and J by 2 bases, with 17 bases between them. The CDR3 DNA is TGTGCCAGCAGCGCCCTGGGGCGGGGCCGACAAGAGACCCAGTACTTC. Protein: CASSALGRGRQETQYF. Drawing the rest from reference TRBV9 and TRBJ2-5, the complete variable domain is DSGVTQTPKHLITATGQRVTLRCSPRSGDLSVYWYQQSLDQGLQFLIQYYNGEERAKGNILERFSAQQFPDLHSELNLSSLELGDSALYFCASSALGRGRQETQYFGPGTRLLVL.

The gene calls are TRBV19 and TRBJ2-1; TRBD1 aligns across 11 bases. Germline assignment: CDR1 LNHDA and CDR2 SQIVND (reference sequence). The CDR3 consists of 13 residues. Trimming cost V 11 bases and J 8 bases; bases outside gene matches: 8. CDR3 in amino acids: CASKRDRGYEQFF. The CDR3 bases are TGTGCCTCCAAGAGGGACAGGGGGTATGAGCAGTTCTTC.

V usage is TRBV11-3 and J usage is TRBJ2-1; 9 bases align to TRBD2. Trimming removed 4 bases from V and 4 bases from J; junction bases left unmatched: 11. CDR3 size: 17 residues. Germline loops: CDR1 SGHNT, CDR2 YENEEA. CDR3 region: CASSSAVAGDGYNEQFF. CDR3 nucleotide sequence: TGTGCCAGCAGCTCAGCTGTAGCGGGGGACGGATACAATGAGCAGTTCTTC. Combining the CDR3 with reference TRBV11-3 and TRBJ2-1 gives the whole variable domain EAGVVQSPRYKIIEKKQPVAFWCNPISGHNTLYWYLQNLGQGPELLIRYENEEAVDDSQLPKDRFSAERLKGVDSTLKIQPAELGDSAVYLCASSSAVAGDGYNEQFFGPGTRLTVL.

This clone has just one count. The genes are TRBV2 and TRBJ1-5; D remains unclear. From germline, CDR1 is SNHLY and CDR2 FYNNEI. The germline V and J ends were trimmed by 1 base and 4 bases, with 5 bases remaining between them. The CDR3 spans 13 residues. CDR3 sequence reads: CASSEERNQPQHF. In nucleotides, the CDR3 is TGTGCCAGCAGTGAAGAAAGGAATCAGCCCCAGCATTTT.

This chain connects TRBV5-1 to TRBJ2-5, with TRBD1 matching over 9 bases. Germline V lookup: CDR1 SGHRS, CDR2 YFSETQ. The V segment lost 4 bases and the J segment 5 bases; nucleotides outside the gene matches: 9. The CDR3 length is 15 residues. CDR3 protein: CASSRGTGRVETQYF. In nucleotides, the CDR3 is TGCGCCAGCAGCAGAGGGACAGGGAGGGTTGAGACCCAGTACTTC.